The clone carrying this T cell receptor (beta chain) has just a few counts. The data stem from a study of blood T cell repertoires in COVID-19. As for the study in general: Sources were T cells, B-cell-depleted T cells, or PBMCs; the material itself was cDNA or gDNA.

Original data processing: Reference gene primer amplification gave nucleated cell count estimates. Produced via immunoSEQ multiplex PCR; TCRdb's table is partial and in-frame only. V and J calls and clone size are those listed in that table; D and trimming were worked out from the DNA. The sample holds around 360,000 clones, approximately 89% seen once. Participants spanned ages about 18 to 100 years and resided in about two dozen US areas. The TCR comes from a man aged 40-50 years in a cohort exposed to, infected with or recovered from COVID-19 (not recorded which). Sequencing was performed on PBMCs or T cells enriched from blood (not recorded which).

CDR3 residues: CSGGTGVTEAFF. The CDR3 DNA is TGCAGCGGCGGGACAGGGGTCACTGAAGCTTTCTTT. The chain employs TRBV29-1 and TRBJ1-1; 10 bases fit TRBD1. Germline-derived CDR1 and CDR2 are SQVTM and ANQGSEA. V lost 7 bases to trimming and J lost 4 bases; unmatched junction nucleotides: 3. The CDR3 loop spans 12 amino acids. Looking up the rest from reference TRBV29-1 and TRBJ1-1 gives the full variable domain: SAVISQKPSRDICQRGTSLTIQCQVDSQVTMMFWYRQQPGQSLTLIATANQGSEATYESGFVIDKFPISRPNLTFSTLTVSNMSPEDSSIYLCSGGTGVTEAFFGQGTRLTVV.